The present T cell receptor (beta chain) was sequenced within a study of blood T cell repertoires in COVID-19 (dated by TCRdb to the early 2020s). As for the study more broadly: The collaborator samples originated in the United States, Italy and Spain and spanned the acute and convalescent phases of COVID-19. A de-identified subject ID, COVID-19 status, age in years and sex were almost always included in the sample metadata. The repertoires were made available in a free public database intended to serve as a resource for research on the immune response to SARS-CoV-2. Deeply sampled blood TCRbeta repertoires from subjects exposed to, actively infected with, or recovered from COVID-19 were included in the dataset. The samples were drawn from the first 160 participants of the ongoing ImmuneRACE study and from 1,254 subjects provided by 6 global collaborators. Where HLA class I and class II types were available, the types were taken from metadata supplied by the sample provider, not from assay-based typing. The material from the prospective study consisted of cDNA or gDNA derived from T cells, B-cell-depleted T cells, or PBMCs.

The CDR3 holds 14 amino acids from the cysteine to the phenylalanine. Just CDR3 DNA is preserved here, 42 bases in frame from base 1. The germline V gene (reference sequence) specifies GTSNPN as CDR1 and SVGIG as CDR2. Cut back by 3 bases and 2 bases, the V and J ends lie 11 bases apart. Each collaborating institution followed its own protocols to collect whole blood in K2EDTA tubes. For TCRbeta analysis, collaborators shipped samples in one of three forms: frozen whole blood, isolated PBMCs, or DNA extracted from either of those sample types. Remarks on this clone: This clone's antigen is unknown. One base away there is no much larger clone; base qualities are not given.

The immunoSEQ Assay, a bias-controlled multiplex PCR, was used to amplify TCRbeta CDR3 regions from genomic DNA. As for the original processing: Nucleated cell counts per sample were estimated from amplification of reference gene primers within the assay. Sequence reads were collapsed and filtered to measure the absolute abundance of every unique TCRbeta CDR3 rearrangement. For each sample, productive Simpson clonality was calculated as the square root of Simpson's diversity index across productive rearrangements. This is the immuneACCESS table as TCRdb keeps it, with only in-frame sequences that have V and J called. A part of the clones is gone; compared with another copy, unresolved V genes explain less than half, and the rest is unexplained. That table supplies the V and J calls and clone size; D and trimming were determined from the DNA. The sample contains around 150,000 clones, approximately 91% of them found a single time. Together, the top ten hold roughly 2.3% of the sample.

What the study reported, not specific to this receptor: Clinical and demographic metadata were provided uncurated, with the amount varying by source and participant.

The receptor chain draws on TRBV30 and TRBJ1-3; the D gene is perhaps TRBD1, from 6 matching bases. Sequencing used peripheral blood. The sequence came from a man between 18 and 35 years old with acute or convalescent COVID-19. The CDR3 corresponds to CAWSKDSPGNTIYF. The DNA sequence follows: TGTGCCTGGAGCAAGGACAGTCCTGGAAACACCATATATTTT.